The sequence of this TCR beta chain was determined in a study of response to subunit inactivated influenza vaccine. Regarding this clonotype: One junction end does not reproduce the germline sequence, and a read error may be involved.

Germline V gene lookup returns CDR1 SGHAT and CDR2 FQNNGV. The CDR3 sequence is 17 residues long. TCRdb redid the calling of the RT-PCR reads with MiXCR, one entry per CDR3 protein. The repertoire consists of just under 550,000 distinct CDR3 sequences, with approximately 22% occurring once and the leading ten covering approximately 3%. The same data also went into a second study, on T cells expressing NK-cell markers. That study reports: Synthesis of TCR beta cDNA relied on 5'RACE template switching carrying UMIs. Sorted CD3+CD56+NKG2C+, CD3+CD56+NKG2C- and CD3+CD56-NKG2C+ T cells provided the TCR beta repertoires. Seven HCMV-seropositive donors and one seronegative donor made up the eight sequenced donors. Alpha-beta TCR T cells were the sole sorting target in several experiments, owing to an anti-gamma-delta TCR antibody. The study did not resolve the HCMV specificity of expanded NKG2C+ T cell clones.

This chain connects TRBV11-2 to TRBJ2-3, with 7 positions matching TRBD2. The starting material was CD4+ T cells sorted from PBMCs, obtained about 11 days after vaccination. The sequence was obtained from a man aged 50 or older who received an inactivated influenza vaccine. CDR3 sequence (DNA): TGTGCCAGCAGCTTAGTGGCTAGCGGCCGGAGGAGGGATACGCACTATTTT. This translates into CASSLVASGRRRDTHYF. The full variable domain, completed using reference TRBV11-2 and TRBJ2-3, is EAGVAQSPRYKIIEKRQSVAFWCNPISGHATLYWYQQILGQGPKLLIQFQNNGVVDDSQLPKDRFSAERLKGVDSTLKIQPAKLEDSAVYLCASSLVASGRRRDTHYFGPGTRLTVL.